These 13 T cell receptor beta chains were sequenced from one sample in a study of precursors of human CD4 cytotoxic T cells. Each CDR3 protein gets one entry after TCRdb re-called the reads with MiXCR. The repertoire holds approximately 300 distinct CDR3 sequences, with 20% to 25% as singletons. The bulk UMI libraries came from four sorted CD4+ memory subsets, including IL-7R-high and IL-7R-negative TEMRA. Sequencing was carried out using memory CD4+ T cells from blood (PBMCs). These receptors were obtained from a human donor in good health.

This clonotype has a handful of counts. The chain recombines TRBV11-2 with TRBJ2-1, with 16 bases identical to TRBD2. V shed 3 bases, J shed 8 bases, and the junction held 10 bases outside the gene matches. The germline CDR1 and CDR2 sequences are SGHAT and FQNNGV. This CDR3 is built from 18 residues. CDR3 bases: TGTGCCAGCAGCTTCGCACCGGGACTAGCGGGAGGGCCGGATGAGCAGTTCTTC. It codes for CASSFAPGLAGGPDEQFF. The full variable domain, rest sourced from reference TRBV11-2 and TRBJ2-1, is EAGVAQSPRYKIIEKRQSVAFWCNPISGHATLYWYQQILGQGPKLLIQFQNNGVVDDSQLPKDRFSAERLKGVDSTLKIQPAKLEDSAVYLCASSFAPGLAGGPDEQFFGPGTRLTVL.

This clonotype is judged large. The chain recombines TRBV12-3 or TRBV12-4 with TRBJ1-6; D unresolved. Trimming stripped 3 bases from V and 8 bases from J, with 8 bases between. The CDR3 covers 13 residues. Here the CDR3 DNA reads TGTGCCAGCAGTTTCAGGTTGGATTCACCCCTCCACTTT. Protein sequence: CASSFRLDSPLHF.

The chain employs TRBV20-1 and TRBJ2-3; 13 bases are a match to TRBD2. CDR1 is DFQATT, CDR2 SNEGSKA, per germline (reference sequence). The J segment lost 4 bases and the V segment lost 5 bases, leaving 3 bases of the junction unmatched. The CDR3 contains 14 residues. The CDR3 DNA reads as TGCAGTGCTTGGACTAGCGGGAGATCAGATACGCAGTATTTT. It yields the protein CSAWTSGRSDTQYF.

The DNA for the CDR3 is TGCAGTGCTAGCGACGGAACTCAGAACACCGGGGAGCTGTTTTTT. Translating it yields CSASDGTQNTGELFF. This chain uses TRBV20-1 with TRBJ2-2; D not certain. CDR3 length: 15 residues. Germline V lookup: CDR1 DFQATT, CDR2 SNEGSKA (reference sequence). V lost 3 bases and J 1 base, leaving 12 bases between the germline ends.

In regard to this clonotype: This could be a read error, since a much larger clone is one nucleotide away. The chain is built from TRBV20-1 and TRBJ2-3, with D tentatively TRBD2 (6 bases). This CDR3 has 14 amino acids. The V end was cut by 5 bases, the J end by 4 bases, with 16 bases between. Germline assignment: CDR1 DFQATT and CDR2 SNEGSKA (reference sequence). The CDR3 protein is CSAPTSPRADTQYF. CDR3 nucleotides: TGCAGTGCTCCAACTAGCCCCCGGGCAGATACGCAGTATTTT.

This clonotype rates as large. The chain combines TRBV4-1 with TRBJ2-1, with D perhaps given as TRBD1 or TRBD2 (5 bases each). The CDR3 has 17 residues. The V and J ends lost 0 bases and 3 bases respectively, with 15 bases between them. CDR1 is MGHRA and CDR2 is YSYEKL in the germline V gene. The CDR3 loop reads CASSQESWGFDYNEQFF. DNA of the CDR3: TGCGCCAGCAGCCAAGAATCGTGGGGGTTCGACTACAATGAGCAGTTCTTC.

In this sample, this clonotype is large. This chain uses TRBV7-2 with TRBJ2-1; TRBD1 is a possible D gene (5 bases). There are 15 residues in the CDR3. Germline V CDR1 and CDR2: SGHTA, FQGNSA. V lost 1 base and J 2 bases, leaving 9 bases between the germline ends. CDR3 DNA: TGTGCCAGCAGCTTAGACTGGACAACCTACAATGAGCAGTTCTTC. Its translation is CASSLDWTTYNEQFF. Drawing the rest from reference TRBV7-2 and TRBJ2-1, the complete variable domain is GAGVSQSPSNKVTEKGKDVELRCDPISGHTALYWYRQSLGQGLEFLIYFQGNSAPDKSGLPSDRFSAERTGGSVSTLTIQRTQQEDSAVYLCASSLDWTTYNEQFFGPGTRLTVL.

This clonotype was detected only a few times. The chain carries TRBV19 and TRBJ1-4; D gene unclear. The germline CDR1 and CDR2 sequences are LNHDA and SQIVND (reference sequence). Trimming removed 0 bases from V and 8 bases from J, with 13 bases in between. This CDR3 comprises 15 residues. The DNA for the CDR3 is TGTGCCAGTAGTATAGATCGGTCAGGCGGCGAAAAACTGTTTTTT. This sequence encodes CASSIDRSGGEKLFF.

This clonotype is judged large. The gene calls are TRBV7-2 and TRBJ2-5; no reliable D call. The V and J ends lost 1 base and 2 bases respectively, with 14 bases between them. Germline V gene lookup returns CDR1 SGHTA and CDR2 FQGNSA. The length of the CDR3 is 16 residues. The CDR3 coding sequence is TGTGCCAGCAGCTTAGACGGTATGCGTCCACAAGAGACCCAGTACTTC. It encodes CASSLDGMRPQETQYF.

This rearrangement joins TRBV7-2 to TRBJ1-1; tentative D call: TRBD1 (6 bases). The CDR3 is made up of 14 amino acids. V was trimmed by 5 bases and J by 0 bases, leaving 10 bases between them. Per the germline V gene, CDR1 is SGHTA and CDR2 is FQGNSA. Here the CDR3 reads CASSKGGVNTEAFF. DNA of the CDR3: TGTGCCAGCAGCAAGGGGGGGGTGAACACTGAAGCTTTCTTT.

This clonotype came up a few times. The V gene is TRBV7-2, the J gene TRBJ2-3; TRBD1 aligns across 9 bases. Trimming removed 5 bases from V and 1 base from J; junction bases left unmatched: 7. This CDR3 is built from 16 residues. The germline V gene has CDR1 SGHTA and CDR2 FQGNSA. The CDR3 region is CASSRRTGAGTDTQYF. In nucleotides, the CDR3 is TGTGCCAGCAGCAGGCGGACAGGGGCGGGCACAGATACGCAGTATTTT.

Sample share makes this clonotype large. This chain's CDR3 is CASSTWDRSNTEAFF. CDR3 DNA: TGTGCCAGCAGCACCTGGGACAGATCAAACACTGAAGCTTTCTTT. The gene calls are TRBV3-1 and TRBJ1-1; TRBD1 matches at 7 bases. Per germline, CDR1 LGHDT and CDR2 YNNKEL (reference sequence). The CDR3 contains 15 residues. V gave up 5 bases and J gave up 2 bases; unmatched junction bases: 8.

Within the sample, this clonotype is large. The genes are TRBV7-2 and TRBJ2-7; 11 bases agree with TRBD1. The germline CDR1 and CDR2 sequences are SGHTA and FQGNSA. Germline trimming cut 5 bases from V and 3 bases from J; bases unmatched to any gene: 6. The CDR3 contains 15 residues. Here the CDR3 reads CASSDGGTGGYEQYF. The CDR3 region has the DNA TGTGCCAGCAGCGATGGGGGGACAGGGGGCTACGAGCAGTACTTC.